The 2 T cell receptor beta chains in this list originate from one sample, sequenced in a study of blood T cell repertoires in COVID-19. The protocol was immunoSEQ multiplex PCR, while the TCRdb copy is restricted to in-frame clones and leaves out a portion. This table has about 150,000 clones, 85% to 90% appearing once. Sequenced material: peripheral blood. The origin of the receptors is a man aged 18 to 30 with COVID-19, enrolled during active disease.

J is TRBJ1-2 and V is TRBV19; D gene unclear. CDR3 length equals 15 residues. Per germline, CDR1 LNHDA and CDR2 SQIVND (reference sequence). Trimming took off 5 bases at V and 4 bases at J, with 17 bases between the two ends. The CDR3 region has the DNA TGTGCCAGTAGTCCCCCCCTCGGGGTGAGCTATGGCTACACCTTC. It encodes CASSPPLGVSYGYTF.

The sample holds a few counts of this clone. The chain links TRBV19 to TRBJ1-1; 8 bases match TRBD1. This CDR3 comprises 15 residues. The trim removed 4 bases at V and 0 bases at J, leaving 4 bases unmatched. Per the germline V gene, CDR1 is LNHDA and CDR2 is SQIVND (reference sequence). CDR3 nucleotide sequence: TGTGCCAGTAGTAGGACAGGGATAATGAACACTGAAGCTTTCTTT. Amino acid sequence: CASSRTGIMNTEAFF. The full variable domain, with the rest looked up from reference TRBV19 and TRBJ1-1, is DGGITQSPKYLFRKEGQNVTLSCEQNLNHDAMYWYRQDPGQGLRLIYYSQIVNDFQKGDIAEGYSVSREKKESFPLTVTSAQKNPTAFYLCASSRTGIMNTEAFFGQGTRLTVV.